The sequence of this TCR beta chain was determined in a study of shared T cell receptors in the human thymus. The data were produced by immunoSEQ multiplex PCR, yet TCRdb's version contains in-frame clones alone and is incomplete. The sample holds more than 550,000 clones, roughly 86% seen once. These data are also associated with another study on human thymus T cells. This second study says: Resections removed during corrective heart surgery provided the thymus tissue used. Related research has reported that thymic repertoires overlap highly among unrelated individuals.

Sequencing was carried out using thymocytes. The sequence was obtained from a boy in the first two years of life with a congenital heart defect.

The chain's CDR3 is CASSLSFGIQVQETQYF. In DNA form, the CDR3 reads TGCGCCAGCAGCTTGTCGTTCGGAATTCAGGTACAAGAGACCCAGTACTTC. The chain employs TRBV5-1 and TRBJ2-5; D unresolved. The V and J ends lost 1 base and 2 bases respectively, with 18 bases between them. The CDR3 runs 17 residues. The germline V gene encodes CDR1 SGHRS and CDR2 YFSETQ.